These T cell receptor beta chains were read from a single sample in a study of T cells in Graves' hyperthyroidism and ophthalmopathy. A single record per CDR3 protein comes from TCRdb applying MiXCR to the multiplex PCR reads. The table has hundreds of thousands of distinct CDR3 sequences, around 15% seen once. What was sequenced was blood. The receptors come from a woman in her forties or fifties with Graves' ophthalmopathy. Each CDR3 is given with its conserved first and last residue. The D gene is left open where the match is weak. A clone size is listed for some rows: how often the clone was seen (once, few, many), or a class if it is expanded.

D	J	size	V	DNA	CDR3
TRBD2	TRBJ2-2	.	TRBV12-3/TRBV12-4	TGTGCCAGCAGTTTAGGGAGCCAAGGGACTAGCGGGAGATCACTAAACACCGGGGAGCTGTTTTTT	CASSLGSQGTSGRSLNTGELFF
TRBD2	TRBJ2-1	.	TRBV19	TGTGCCAGTAGTATAGCCCGGACTAGCGGGGACAATGAGCAGTTCTTC	CASSIARTSGDNEQFF
TRBD2	TRBJ2-3	many	TRBV7-8	TGTGCCAGCAGCTTAGGGACTAGCGGGAGTTCCCCAGATACGCAGTATTTT	CASSLGTSGSSPDTQYF
TRBD2	TRBJ2-7	.	TRBV19	TGTGCCAGTAGCAACCTGGGGAGGGCTCAAGCCGGGACTAGCGGGAGCCGGAGGAGGTACGAGCAGTACTTC	CASSNLGRAQAGTSGSRRRYEQYF
TRBD2	TRBJ2-1	few	TRBV19	TGTGCCAGTAATACGGGACTAGCGGCGTCCAATGAGCAGTTCTTC	CASNTGLAASNEQFF
TRBD2	TRBJ2-1	few	TRBV6-2/TRBV6-3	TGTGCCAGCAGTTACTCCCGGGGACTAGCGGCCTACAATGAGCAGTTCTTC	CASSYSRGLAAYNEQFF
.	TRBJ2-7	many	TRBV11-2	TGTGCCAGCAGCTTATCGGCAACCCCAGACTACGAGCAGTACTTC	CASSLSATPDYEQYF
TRBD2	TRBJ2-7	many	TRBV7-2	TGTGCCAGCAGCCCCCCCCGGCTAGCGGGAGCCGAGCAGTACTTC	CASSPPRLAGAEQYF
TRBD2	TRBJ2-1	many	TRBV6-2/TRBV6-3	TGTGCCAGCAGTGCTGGACTAGCGGGCAGATTACAATACAATGAGCAGTTCTTC	CASSAGLAGRLQYNEQFF
.	TRBJ2-1	many	TRBV28	TGTGCCAGCATCTTGGGGGGCCCTTCCTACAATGAGCAGTTCTTC	CASILGGPSYNEQFF
.	TRBJ2-2	.	TRBV24-1	TGTGCCACCAGTGTTTACACCGGGGAGCTGTTTTTT	CATSVYTGELFF
TRBD2	TRBJ2-7	many	TRBV20-1	TGCAGTGCTAGAGGCCAACCCGGGACTAGCGTCTCCTACGAGCAGTACTTC	CSARGQPGTSVSYEQYF
.	TRBJ1-2	many	TRBV20-1	TGCAGTGCTCAGGACACCTACTATGGCTACACCTTC	CSAQDTYYGYTF
TRBD2	TRBJ2-1	few	TRBV29-1	TGCAGCGTTTCCAACGGAGCGGGAGTTACAGATGAGCAGTTCTTC	CSVSNGAGVTDEQFF
.	TRBJ2-1	many	TRBV27	TGTGCCAGCAGGCCCGGGATAAACTCCTACAATGAGCAGTTCTTC	CASRPGINSYNEQFF
TRBD2	TRBJ2-5	few	TRBV9	TGTGCCAGCAGCGGTAGCGGGAGTTCAGAGACCCAGTACTTC	CASSGSGSSETQYF
TRBD2	TRBJ2-7	many	TRBV27	TGTGCCAGCAGCCGACGACTAGCGGGTAACTACGAGCAGTACTTC	CASSRRLAGNYEQYF
.	TRBJ1-1	many	TRBV7-2	TGTGCCAGCAGCCTCCTTCCAGGGAACACTGAAGCTTTCTTT	CASSLLPGNTEAFF
.	TRBJ2-4	many	TRBV28	TGTGCCAGCAGCCCCGGACAAGCCGCGAACATTCAGTACTTC	CASSPGQAANIQYF
.	TRBJ1-1	many	TRBV6-2/TRBV6-3	TGTGCCAGCAGTCGACAGGAGATGAACACTGAAGCTTTCTTT	CASSRQEMNTEAFF
.	TRBJ2-1	few	TRBV9	TGTGCCAGCAGCCCCAGACTAGGGTTTCACGATGAGCAGTTCTTC	CASSPRLGFHDEQFF
.	TRBJ2-3	many	TRBV7-9	TGTGCCAGCAGCTTAGCAAGTCGGTGGGAGCAGTATTTT	CASSLASRWEQYF
.	TRBJ2-3	many	TRBV5-1	TGCGCCAGCAGCTTGGCCGTAGGCTGGACAGATACGCAGTATTTT	CASSLAVGWTDTQYF
TRBD1	TRBJ2-5	once	TRBV18	TGTGCCAGCTCACACTCGACAGGGTTGCGCGAGACCCAGTACTTC	CASSHSTGLRETQYF
TRBD2	TRBJ2-1	many	TRBV5-1	TGCGCCAGCGGTGGGACTAGCGGGAGTGGCGAGCAGTTCTTC	CASGGTSGSGEQFF
.	TRBJ1-2	many	TRBV7-3	TGTGCCAGCAGCTTAACCCCGATGAACTATGGCTACACCTTC	CASSLTPMNYGYTF
.	TRBJ2-1	few	TRBV2	TGTGCCAGCAATTCAGTCACGGTATACGATGAGCAGTTCTTC	CASNSVTVYDEQFF
.	TRBJ1-1	many	TRBV7-3	TGTGCCAGCAGCTTAATCGCCCGTGGGGAAGCTTTCTTT	CASSLIARGEAFF
.	TRBJ1-1	many	TRBV28	TGTGCCAGCAGTACCCTGACAAGAAGGGCTGACACTGAAGCTTTCTTT	CASSTLTRRADTEAFF
.	TRBJ2-3	few	TRBV9	TGTGCCAGCAGCCCCAGCGGAGTCACAGATACGCAGTATTTT	CASSPSGVTDTQYF
.	TRBJ1-1	many	TRBV20-1	TGCAGTGCTAGAGGTATCGGGACTGAAGCTTTCTTT	CSARGIGTEAFF
.	TRBJ1-2	many	TRBV30	TGTGCCCACCTGGAGGTCGGCTATGGCTACACCTTC	CAHLEVGYGYTF
.	TRBJ2-7	.	TRBV3-1	TGTGCCAGCAGCGACGCAGGTATCTACGAGCAGTACTTC	CASSDAGIYEQYF
.	TRBJ1-2	.	TRBV20-1	TGCAGTGCTAGAGGGGGGTTAGGGACTAACTATGGCTACACCTTC	CSARGGLGTNYGYTF
.	TRBJ1-1	.	TRBV10-3	TGTGCCATCATGTCGCGACAGGATTTGAACACTGAAGCTTTCTTT	CAIMSRQDLNTEAFF
.	TRBJ2-5	few	TRBV19	TGTGCCAGTAGATCGGGGGCTCATTCCAGGGAGACCCAGTACTTC	CASRSGAHSRETQYF
.	TRBJ2-5	many	TRBV27	TGTGCCAGCAGTTTATGGAGGGGGTCTGGGGAGACCCAGTACTTC	CASSLWRGSGETQYF
TRBD2	TRBJ2-1	many	TRBV3-1	TGTGCCAGCAGCCAATCCCCTAGCGGGACGGGGGATGAGCAGTTCTTC	CASSQSPSGTGDEQFF
.	TRBJ2-3	few	TRBV27	TGTGCCAGCAGTGGCCTAGCCCTAAGCACAGATACGCAGTATTTT	CASSGLALSTDTQYF
.	TRBJ1-5	many	TRBV11-2	TGTGCCAGCAGTGAAATGCGAAATCAGCCCCAGCATTTT	CASSEMRNQPQHF
.	TRBJ1-1	many	TRBV7-2	TGTGCCAGCAGCTTCGTAGGGGAAACTGAAGCTTTCTTT	CASSFVGETEAFF
TRBD1	TRBJ2-3	many	TRBV2	TGTGCCAGCAGACTACAGGGGGCTTCAGATACGCAGTATTTT	CASRLQGASDTQYF